Given below is one TCR beta chain in context. Its cognate antigen is unknown. The data originate from a study of OX40 agonist ivuxolimab in advanced cancers. Turning to the study itself: One patient with hepatocellular carcinoma and two with cutaneous melanoma, three in all, had partial responses. General study findings and limits: The mean number of expanded clones was higher in CD8+ T cells than in CD4+. CD4+ and CD8+ blood T cells expanded clonally by week 6 at 0.1 to 3.0 mg/kg.

This CDR3 contains 16 residues. Here immunoSEQ multiplex PCR was the method, and the copy in TCRdb shows in-frame clones only, minus some. This sample yields some 62,000 clones, of which under 95% are seen a single time; less than 6% belongs to the top ten. This sequence was found in an adult with an advanced solid tumor such as melanoma, head and neck, liver or kidney cancer. The V gene is TRBV21-1, the J gene TRBJ2-7; the table's TRBD2 call for D was not verified on the DNA. TRBV21-1 is noted as a pseudogene. The sequenced sample was CD4+ or CD8+ T cells sorted from blood, obtained in a trial of the OX40 agonist ivuxolimab. The CDR3 is CASSPMRGREEIEQYF. For the CDR3, the DNA is TGTGCCAGCAGCCCCATGAGGGGTCGGGAGGAAATCGAGCAGTACTTC.